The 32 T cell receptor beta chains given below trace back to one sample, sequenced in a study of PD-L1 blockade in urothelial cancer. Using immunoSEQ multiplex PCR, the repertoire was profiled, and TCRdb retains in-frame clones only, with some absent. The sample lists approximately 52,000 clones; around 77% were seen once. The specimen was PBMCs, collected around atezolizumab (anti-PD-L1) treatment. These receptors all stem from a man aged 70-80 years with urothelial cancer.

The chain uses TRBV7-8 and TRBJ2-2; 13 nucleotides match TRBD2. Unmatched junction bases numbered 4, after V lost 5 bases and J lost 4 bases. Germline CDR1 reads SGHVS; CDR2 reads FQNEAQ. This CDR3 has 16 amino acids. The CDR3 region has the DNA TGTGCCAGCAGCGGGGGACTAGCGGGACTCACCGGGGAGCTGTTTTTT. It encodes CASSGGLAGLTGELFF.

Here the CDR3 reads CASSQESGGTGELFF. The CDR3 bases are TGCGCCAGCAGCCAGGAATCAGGGGGCACCGGGGAGCTGTTTTTT. This chain uses TRBV4-1 with TRBJ2-2; 7 bases fit TRBD1. This CDR3 is built from 15 residues. V gave up 3 bases and J gave up 4 bases; unmatched junction bases: 5. The V gene's germline CDR1 is MGHRA and CDR2 YSYEKL.

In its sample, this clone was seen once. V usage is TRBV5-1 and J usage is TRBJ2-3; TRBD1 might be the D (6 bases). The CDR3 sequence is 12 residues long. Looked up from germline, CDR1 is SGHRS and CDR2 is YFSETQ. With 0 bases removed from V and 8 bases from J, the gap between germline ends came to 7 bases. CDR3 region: CASSLEQGTQYF. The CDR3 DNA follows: TGCGCCAGCAGCTTGGAACAGGGTACGCAGTATTTT.

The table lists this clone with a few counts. CDR3 sequence: CASRTTPGHQNYGYTF. DNA for the CDR3: TGTGCCAGCAGGACGACTCCAGGACACCAAAACTATGGCTACACCTTC. The rearrangement links TRBV28 to TRBJ1-2; D is possibly TRBD1 (5 bases). The CDR3 length is 16 residues. V lost 6 bases and J 2 bases, leaving 19 bases between the germline ends. Per the germline V gene, CDR1 is MDHEN and CDR2 is SYDVKM.

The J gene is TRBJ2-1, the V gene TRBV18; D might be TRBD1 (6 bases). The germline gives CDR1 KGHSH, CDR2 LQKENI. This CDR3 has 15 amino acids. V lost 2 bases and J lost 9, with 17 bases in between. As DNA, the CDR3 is TGTGCCAGCTCACCATCCCAGCACCCCAGGGGTGAGCAGTTCTTC. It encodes CASSPSQHPRGEQFF.

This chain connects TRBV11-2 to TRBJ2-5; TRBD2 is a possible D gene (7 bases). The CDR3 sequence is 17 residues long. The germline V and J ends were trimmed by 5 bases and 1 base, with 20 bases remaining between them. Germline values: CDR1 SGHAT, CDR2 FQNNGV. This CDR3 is CASSGSRGGWAQETQYF. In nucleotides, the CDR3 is TGTGCCAGCAGCGGGAGTAGGGGGGGGTGGGCCCAAGAGACCCAGTACTTC.

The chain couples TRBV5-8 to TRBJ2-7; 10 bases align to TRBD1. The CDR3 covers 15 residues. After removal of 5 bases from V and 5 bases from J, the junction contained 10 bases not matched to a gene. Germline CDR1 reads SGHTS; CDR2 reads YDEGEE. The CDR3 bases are TGTGCCAGCAGTGACGACAGGGGGCTTTTGCACGAGCAGTACTTC. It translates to CASSDDRGLLHEQYF.

This CDR3 reads CASSYGRASSYGYTF. CDR3 nucleotides: TGTGCCAGCAGTTACGGCAGAGCATCTAGCTATGGCTACACCTTC. The chain employs TRBV6-6 and TRBJ1-2, with D unclear. This CDR3 contains 15 residues. The V end lost 2 bases, the J end lost 4 bases, and 14 bases lay between the germline ends. The germline V gene has CDR1 MNHNY and CDR2 SVGAGI (reference sequence).

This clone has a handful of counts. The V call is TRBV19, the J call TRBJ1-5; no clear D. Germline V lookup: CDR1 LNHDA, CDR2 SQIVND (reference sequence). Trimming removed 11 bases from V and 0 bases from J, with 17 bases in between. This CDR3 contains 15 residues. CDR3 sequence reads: CAAGEGGFSNQPQHF. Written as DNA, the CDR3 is TGTGCCGCTGGGGAGGGAGGGTTTAGCAATCAGCCCCAGCATTTT. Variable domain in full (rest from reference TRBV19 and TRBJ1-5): DGGITQSPKYLFRKEGQNVTLSCEQNLNHDAMYWYRQDPGQGLRLIYYSQIVNDFQKGDIAEGYSVSREKKESFPLTVTSAQKNPTAFYLCAAGEGGFSNQPQHFGDGTRLSIL.

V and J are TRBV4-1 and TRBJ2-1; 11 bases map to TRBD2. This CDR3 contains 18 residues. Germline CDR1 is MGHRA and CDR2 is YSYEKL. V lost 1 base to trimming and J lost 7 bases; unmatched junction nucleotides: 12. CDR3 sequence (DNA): TGCGCCAGCAGCCAAGTAGATTTGGGGCTAGCGGGAGGAAATGAGCAGTTCTTC. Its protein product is CASSQVDLGLAGGNEQFF.

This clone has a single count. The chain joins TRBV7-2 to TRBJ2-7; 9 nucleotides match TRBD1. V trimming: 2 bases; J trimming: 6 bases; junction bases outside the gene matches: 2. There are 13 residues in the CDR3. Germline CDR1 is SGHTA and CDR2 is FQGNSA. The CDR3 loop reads CASSLTTGGEQYF. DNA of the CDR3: TGTGCCAGCAGCTTAACGACAGGGGGCGAGCAGTACTTC. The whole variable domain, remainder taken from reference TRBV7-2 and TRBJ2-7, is GAGVSQSPSNKVTEKGKDVELRCDPISGHTALYWYRQSLGQGLEFLIYFQGNSAPDKSGLPSDRFSAERTGGSVSTLTIQRTQQEDSAVYLCASSLTTGGEQYFGPGTRLTVT.

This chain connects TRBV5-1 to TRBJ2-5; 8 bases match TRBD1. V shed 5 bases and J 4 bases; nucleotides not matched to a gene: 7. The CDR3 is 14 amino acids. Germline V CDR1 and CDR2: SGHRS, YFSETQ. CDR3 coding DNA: TGCGCCAGCAGACCCGCAGGGGGCTCAGAGACCCAGTACTTC. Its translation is CASRPAGGSETQYF.

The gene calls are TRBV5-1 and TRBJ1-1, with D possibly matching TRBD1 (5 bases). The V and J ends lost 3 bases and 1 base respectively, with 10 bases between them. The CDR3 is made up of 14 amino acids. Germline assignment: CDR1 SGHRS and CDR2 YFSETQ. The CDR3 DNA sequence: TGCGCCAGCAGCTGGGACTTAGGGAACACTGAAGCTTTCTTT. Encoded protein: CASSWDLGNTEAFF.

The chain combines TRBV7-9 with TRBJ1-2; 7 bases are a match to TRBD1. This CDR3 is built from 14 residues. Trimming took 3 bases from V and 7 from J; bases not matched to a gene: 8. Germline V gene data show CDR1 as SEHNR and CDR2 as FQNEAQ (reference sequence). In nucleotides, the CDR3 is TGTGCCAGCAGCTTCTCGACAGGGTTTGGTGGCTACACCTTC. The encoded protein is CASSFSTGFGGYTF.

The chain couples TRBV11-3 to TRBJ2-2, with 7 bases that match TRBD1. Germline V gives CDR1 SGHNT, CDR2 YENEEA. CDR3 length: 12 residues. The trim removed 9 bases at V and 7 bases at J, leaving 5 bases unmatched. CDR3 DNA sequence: TGTGCCAGTCAACAGGGGAGCGGGGAGCTGTTTTTT. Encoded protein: CASQQGSGELFF.

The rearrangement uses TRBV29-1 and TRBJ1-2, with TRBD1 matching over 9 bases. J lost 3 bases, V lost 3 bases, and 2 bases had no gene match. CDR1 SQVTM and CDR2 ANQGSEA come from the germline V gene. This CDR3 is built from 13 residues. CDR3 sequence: CSVEDRGHYGYTF. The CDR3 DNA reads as TGCAGCGTTGAGGACAGGGGACACTATGGCTACACCTTC.

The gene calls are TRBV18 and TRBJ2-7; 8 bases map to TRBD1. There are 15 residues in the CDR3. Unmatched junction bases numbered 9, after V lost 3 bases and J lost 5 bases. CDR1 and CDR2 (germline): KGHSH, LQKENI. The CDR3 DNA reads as TGTGCCAGCTCACCCGCGACAGGGGCCAGAGACGAGCAGTACTTC. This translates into CASSPATGARDEQYF.

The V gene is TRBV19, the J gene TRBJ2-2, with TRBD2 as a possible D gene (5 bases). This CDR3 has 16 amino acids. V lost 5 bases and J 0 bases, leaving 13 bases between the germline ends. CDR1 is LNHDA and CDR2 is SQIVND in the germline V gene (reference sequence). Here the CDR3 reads CASSSLGAPNTGELFF. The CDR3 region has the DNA TGTGCCAGTAGTTCTCTGGGAGCGCCGAACACCGGGGAGCTGTTTTTT.

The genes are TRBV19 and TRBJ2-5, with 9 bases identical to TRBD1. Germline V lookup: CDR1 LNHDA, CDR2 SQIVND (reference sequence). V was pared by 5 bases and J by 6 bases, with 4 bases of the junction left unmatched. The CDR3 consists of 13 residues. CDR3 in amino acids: CASSPGQGQTQYF. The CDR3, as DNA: TGTGCCAGTAGTCCGGGACAGGGACAGACCCAGTACTTC.

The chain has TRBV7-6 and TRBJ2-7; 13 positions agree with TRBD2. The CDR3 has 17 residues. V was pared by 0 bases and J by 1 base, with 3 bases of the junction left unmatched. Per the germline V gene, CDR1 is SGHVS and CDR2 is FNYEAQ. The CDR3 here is CASSLAGTSGTSYEQYF. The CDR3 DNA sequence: TGTGCCAGCAGCTTAGCAGGGACTAGCGGGACTTCCTACGAGCAGTACTTC.

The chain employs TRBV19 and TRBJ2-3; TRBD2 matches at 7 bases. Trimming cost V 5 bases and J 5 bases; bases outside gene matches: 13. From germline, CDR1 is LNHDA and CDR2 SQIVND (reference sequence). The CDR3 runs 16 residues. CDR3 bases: TGTGCCAGTAGTGCCCTCGGGGTGGGAGGGCAAGATACGCAGTATTTT. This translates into CASSALGVGGQDTQYF.

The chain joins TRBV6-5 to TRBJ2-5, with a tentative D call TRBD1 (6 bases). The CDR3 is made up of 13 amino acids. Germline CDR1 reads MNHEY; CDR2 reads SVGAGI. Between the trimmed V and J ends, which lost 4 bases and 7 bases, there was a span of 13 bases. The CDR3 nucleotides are TGTGCCAGCAGTTCAGGGGTAGGGGGGACCCAGTACTTC. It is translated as CASSSGVGGTQYF.

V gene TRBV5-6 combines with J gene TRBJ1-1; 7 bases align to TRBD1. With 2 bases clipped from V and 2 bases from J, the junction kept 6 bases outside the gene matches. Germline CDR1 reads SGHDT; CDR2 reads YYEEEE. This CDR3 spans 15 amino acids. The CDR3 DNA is TGTGCCAGCAGCTTTCGACAGGGCTCAAACACTGAAGCTTTCTTT. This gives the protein CASSFRQGSNTEAFF.

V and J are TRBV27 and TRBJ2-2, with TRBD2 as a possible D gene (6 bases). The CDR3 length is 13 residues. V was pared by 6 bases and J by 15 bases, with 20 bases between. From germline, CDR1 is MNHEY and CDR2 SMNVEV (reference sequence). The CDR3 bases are TGTGCCAGCAGCAGACCCCGCGGGGTCGAGTTGTTTTTT. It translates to CASSRPRGVELFF.

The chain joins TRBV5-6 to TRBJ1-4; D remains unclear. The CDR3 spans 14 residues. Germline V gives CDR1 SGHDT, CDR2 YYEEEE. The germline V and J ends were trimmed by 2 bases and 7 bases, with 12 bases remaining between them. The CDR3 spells CASSFGLRGEKLFF. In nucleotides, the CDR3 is TGTGCCAGCAGCTTCGGCCTTCGGGGTGAAAAACTGTTTTTT.

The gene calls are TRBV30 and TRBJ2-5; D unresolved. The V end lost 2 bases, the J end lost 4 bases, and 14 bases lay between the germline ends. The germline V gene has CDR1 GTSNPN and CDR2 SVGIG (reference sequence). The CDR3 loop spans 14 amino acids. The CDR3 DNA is TGTGCCTGGAGTCCCGGAGACGAGGCAGAGACCCAGTACTTC. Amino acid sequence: CAWSPGDEAETQYF.

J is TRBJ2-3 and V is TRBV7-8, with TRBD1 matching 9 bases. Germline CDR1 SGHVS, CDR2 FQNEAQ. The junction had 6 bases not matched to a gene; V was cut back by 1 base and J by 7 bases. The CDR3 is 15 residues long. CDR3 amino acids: CASSLDSGQGNTQYF. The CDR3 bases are TGTGCCAGCAGCTTAGACTCGGGACAGGGAAATACGCAGTATTTT.

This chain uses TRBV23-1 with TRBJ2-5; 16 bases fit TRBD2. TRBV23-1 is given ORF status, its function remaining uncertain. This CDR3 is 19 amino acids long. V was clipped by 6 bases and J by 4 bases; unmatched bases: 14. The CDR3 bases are TGCGCCAGCAGCCCGCCCCCCGGGACTAGCGGGAGGGCCGGAGAGACCCAGTACTTC. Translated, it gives CASSPPPGTSGRAGETQYF.

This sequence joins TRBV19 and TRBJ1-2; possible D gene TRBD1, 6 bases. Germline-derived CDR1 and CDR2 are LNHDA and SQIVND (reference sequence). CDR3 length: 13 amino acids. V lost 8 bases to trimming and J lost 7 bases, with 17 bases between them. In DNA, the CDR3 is TGTGCCAGTTCTAAGGCAGGGGCGCCTGGCTACACCTTC. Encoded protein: CASSKAGAPGYTF.

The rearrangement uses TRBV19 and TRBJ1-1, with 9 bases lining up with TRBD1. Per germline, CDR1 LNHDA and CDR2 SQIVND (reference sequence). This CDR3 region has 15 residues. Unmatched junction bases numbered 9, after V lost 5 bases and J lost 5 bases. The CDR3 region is CASSSVPGTGTEAFF. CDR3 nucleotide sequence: TGTGCCAGTAGTTCCGTCCCCGGGACAGGGACTGAAGCTTTCTTT.

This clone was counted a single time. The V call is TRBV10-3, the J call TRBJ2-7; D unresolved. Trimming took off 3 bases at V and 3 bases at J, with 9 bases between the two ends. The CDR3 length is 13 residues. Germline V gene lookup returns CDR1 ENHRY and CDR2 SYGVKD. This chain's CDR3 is CAISERQNYEQYF. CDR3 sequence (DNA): TGTGCCATCAGTGAACGTCAGAACTACGAGCAGTACTTC.

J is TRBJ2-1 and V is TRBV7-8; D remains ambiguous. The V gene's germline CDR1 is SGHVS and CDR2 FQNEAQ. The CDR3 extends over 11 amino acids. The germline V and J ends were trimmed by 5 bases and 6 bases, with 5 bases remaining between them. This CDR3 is CASSQFNEQFF. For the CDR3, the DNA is TGTGCCAGCAGCCAATTCAATGAGCAGTTCTTC.